This TCR beta chain comes out of a study of blood T cells in healthy people across ages. Study-level points and caveats: Unsorted PBMCs ruled out conclusive naive versus antigen-experienced comparison. The donors' CMV status was not determined, possibly confounding changes in expanded clonotypes.

This clonotype was seen more than once but under ten times. Its antigen remains unidentified. Sample-barcoded 5' priming and a J-beta primer mix drove a second PCR of roughly 6 to 12 cycles. One entry per CDR3 protein, called by TCRdb with MiXCR from the 5' RACE reads. The repertoire includes about 780,000 distinct CDR3 sequences, around half of them detected once, and 18% sits in the top ten. The sequence was obtained from an elderly man in good health. What was sequenced was blood.

The CDR3 DNA reads as TGTGCCAGCAGTCTAACTCGGGTCTCCTACGAGCAGTACTTC. This translates into CASSLTRVSYEQYF. The rearrangement uses TRBV6-2 or TRBV6-3 and TRBJ2-7, with D unresolved. The CDR3 has 14 amino acids. The V gene's germline CDR1 is MNHEY and CDR2 SVGEGT. Deletions cut 5 bases from V and 0 bases from J, with 11 bases between.